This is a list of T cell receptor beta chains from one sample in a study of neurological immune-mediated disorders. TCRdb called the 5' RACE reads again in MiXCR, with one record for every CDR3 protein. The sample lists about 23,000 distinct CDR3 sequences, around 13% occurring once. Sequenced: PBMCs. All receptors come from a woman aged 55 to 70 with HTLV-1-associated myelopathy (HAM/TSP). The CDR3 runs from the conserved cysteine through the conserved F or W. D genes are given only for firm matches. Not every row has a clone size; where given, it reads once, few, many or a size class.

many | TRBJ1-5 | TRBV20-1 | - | TGCAGTGCTAGAGTTTTGGACAATCAGCCCCAGCATTTT | CSARVLDNQPQHF
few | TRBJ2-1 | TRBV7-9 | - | TGTGCCAGCAGCTTAGATCCCTACCATGAGCAGTTCTTC | CASSLDPYHEQFF
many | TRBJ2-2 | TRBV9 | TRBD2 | TGTGCCAGCAGCTCCCCGACTAGCGGGGGGCTCGCGAACACCGGGGAGCTGTTTTTT | CASSSPTSGGLANTGELFF
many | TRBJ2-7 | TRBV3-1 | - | TGTGCCAGCAGCCAAGTTCTCCAGGGGTGGCAGTACTTC | CASSQVLQGWQYF
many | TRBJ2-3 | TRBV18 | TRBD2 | TGTGCCAGCTCACCAAGGCGGGAGGGCCGGACAGATACGCAGTATTTT | CASSPRREGRTDTQYF
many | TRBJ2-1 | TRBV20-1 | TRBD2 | TGCAGTGCCGACCCCGGGGGACTAGTCGACAATGAGCAGTTCTTC | CSADPGGLVDNEQFF
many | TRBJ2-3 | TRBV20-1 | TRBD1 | TGCAGTGCGGCGGGACAGGGGGCAACAGATACGCAGTATTTT | CSAAGQGATDTQYF
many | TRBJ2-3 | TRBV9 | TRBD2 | TGTGCCAGCAGCGTAGGAAGCGGGACCTCAGATACGCAGTATTTT | CASSVGSGTSDTQYF
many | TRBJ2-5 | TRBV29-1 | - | TGCAGCGTTGGCGAGCAGGAGACCCAGTACTTC | CSVGEQETQYF
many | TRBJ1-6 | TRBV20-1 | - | TGCAGTGCTAGACGGCAGGGCGGTTCACCCCTCCACTTT | CSARRQGGSPLHF
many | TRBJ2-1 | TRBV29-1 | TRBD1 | TGCAGCGTTGGGGGCTCCGGGACAGGGTACCCGTCGTATGAGCAGTTCTTC | CSVGGSGTGYPSYEQFF
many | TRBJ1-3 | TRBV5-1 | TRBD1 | TGCGCCAGCAGCCGAGGCGGGGACAGAGCCTCTGGAAACACCATATATTTT | CASSRGGDRASGNTIYF
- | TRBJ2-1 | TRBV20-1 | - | TGCAGTGCTGAGGACCCGAGCTCCTACAATGAGCAGTTCTTC | CSAEDPSSYNEQFF
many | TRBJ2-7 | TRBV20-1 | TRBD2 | TGCAGTGCTAGCGAGCTAGCGGGAGTGGACGAGCAGTACTTC | CSASELAGVDEQYF
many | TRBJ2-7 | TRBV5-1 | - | TGCGCCAGCAGCTTGGCCGGGCAGGGGTCAACCTACGAGCAGTACTTC | CASSLAGQGSTYEQYF
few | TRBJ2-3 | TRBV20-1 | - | TGCAGTGCTAGGGAAGCGGGGAGGGGGACAGATACGCAGTATTTT | CSAREAGRGTDTQYF
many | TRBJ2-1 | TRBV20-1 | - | TGCAGTGGGAGGGCGATCTGGAGGTACAATGAGCAGTTCTTC | CSGRAIWRYNEQFF
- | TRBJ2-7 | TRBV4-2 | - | TGTGCCAGCAGCCCCCCTACCAACTCGGCCTACGAGCAGTACTTC | CASSPPTNSAYEQYF
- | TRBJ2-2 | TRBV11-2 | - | TGTGCCAGCAGCTTGGGCAGCCTCACCGGGGAGCTGTTTTTT | CASSLGSLTGELFF
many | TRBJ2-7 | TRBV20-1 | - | TGCAGTGCTAGCGGGGAGTTCCCCTACGAGCAGTACTTC | CSASGEFPYEQYF
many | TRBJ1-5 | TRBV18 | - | TGTGCCAGCTCCCCGGCAGGGGTCCGTAATCAGCCCCAGCATTTT | CASSPAGVRNQPQHF
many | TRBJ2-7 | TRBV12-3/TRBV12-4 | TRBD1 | TGTGCCAGCAGTTTCGGGACAGAATCGGACGAGCAGTACTTC | CASSFGTESDEQYF
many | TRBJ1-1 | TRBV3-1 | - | TGTGCCAGCAGCCATTGGGGAAAGAACACTGAAGCTTTCTTT | CASSHWGKNTEAFF
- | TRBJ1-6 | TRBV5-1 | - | - | CASSFYICSARTLGTGDSPLHF
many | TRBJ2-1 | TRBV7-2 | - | TGTGCCAGCAGCATAAGTGCCCGCGGGGAGCAGTTCTTC | CASSISARGEQFF
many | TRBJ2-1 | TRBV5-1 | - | TGCGCCAGCAGCTTGGTGTCCGGCCTAAAAGGGAATGAGCAGTTCTTC | CASSLVSGLKGNEQFF
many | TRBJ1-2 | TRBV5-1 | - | TGCGCCAGCAGCTCCCATCTCCAGGGCTATCAGCGGGGCTATGGCTACACCTTC | CASSSHLQGYQRGYGYTF
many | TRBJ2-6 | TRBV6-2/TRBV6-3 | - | TGTGCCAGCAGTCGACCCTCTGGGGCCAACGTCCTGACTTTC | CASSRPSGANVLTF
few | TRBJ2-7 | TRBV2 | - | TGTGCCAGCAGTGCCCGAGGGGGTCGGGACGGTATGGCCTACGAGCAGTACTTC | CASSARGGRDGMAYEQYF
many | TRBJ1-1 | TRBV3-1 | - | TGTGCCAGCAGCCAAGAGCATTCCACTGAAGCTTTCTTT | CASSQEHSTEAFF
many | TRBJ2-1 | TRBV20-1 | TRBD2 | TGCAGTGCTAGAGATCCCGGGACTAGCGCTTACAATGAGCAGTTCTTC | CSARDPGTSAYNEQFF
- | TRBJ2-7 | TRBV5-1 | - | TGCGCCAGCAACTCTGTGGGATACGAGCAGTACTTC | CASNSVGYEQYF
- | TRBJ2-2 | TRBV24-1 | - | TGTGCCACTCGGGACCACGACACCTGGGAGCTGTTTTTT | CATRDHDTWELFF
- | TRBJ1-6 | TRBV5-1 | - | TGCGCCAGCAGCTTTACAGGGATCAATTATTCACCCCTCCACTTT | CASSFTGINYSPLHF
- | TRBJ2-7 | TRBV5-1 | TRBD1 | TGCGCCAGCAGCGGCGGGACAGGGCCTACTGGGGAGCAGTACTTC | CASSGGTGPTGEQYF
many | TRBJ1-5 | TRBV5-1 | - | TGCGCCAGCAGCTTGGATGTGGGACAGCCCCAGCATTTT | CASSLDVGQPQHF
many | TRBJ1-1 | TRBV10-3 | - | TGTGCCGCCTCCCCTGGGACTGAAGCTTTCTTT | CAASPGTEAFF
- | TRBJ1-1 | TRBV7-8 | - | - | CASSFYICSVGTDLNTEAFF
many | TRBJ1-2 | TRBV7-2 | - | TGTGCCAGCAGTCGGACTCAGGGGTTGGGCTACACCTTC | CASSRTQGLGYTF
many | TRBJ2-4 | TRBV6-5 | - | TGTGCCACCACTAGTTCCAAAAACATTCAGTACTTC | CATTSSKNIQYF
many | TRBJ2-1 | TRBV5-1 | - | TGCGCCAGCAGCTTGGAGGTACCCGAGCAGGGGCCCTCCTACAATGAGCAGTTCTTC | CASSLEVPEQGPSYNEQFF
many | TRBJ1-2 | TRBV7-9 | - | TGTGCCAGCAGCTTAGCACAGACCTATGGCTACACCTTC | CASSLAQTYGYTF
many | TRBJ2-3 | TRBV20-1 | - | TGCAGTGCCGGGGTGGGGTTTACAGATACGCAGTATTTT | CSAGVGFTDTQYF
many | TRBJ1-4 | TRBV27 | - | TGTGCCTCCCGGGACGCAACTAATGAAAAACTGTTTTTT | CASRDATNEKLFF
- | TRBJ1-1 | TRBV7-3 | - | TGTGCCAGCAGCTTAATAAGGGGGGCGGAGGCCACTGAAGCTTTCTTT | CASSLIRGAEATEAFF
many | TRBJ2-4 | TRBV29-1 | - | TGCAGCGTTGAAGTGAGAGGACCGCAGTACTTC | CSVEVRGPQYF
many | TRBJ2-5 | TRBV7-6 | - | TGTGCCAGCAGCTTAGCTACCGGCTCAGAGACCCAGTACTTC | CASSLATGSETQYF
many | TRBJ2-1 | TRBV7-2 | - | TGTGCCAGCAGCTTACTAGCTAATGAGCAGTTCTTC | CASSLLANEQFF
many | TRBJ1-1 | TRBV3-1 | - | TGTGCCAGCAGCCATTCGGCGAGACCTGAAGCTTTCTTT | CASSHSARPEAFF
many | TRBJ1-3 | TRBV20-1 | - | TGCAGTGCTATTATATCAGGGAACCCTGGAAACACCATATATTTT | CSAIISGNPGNTIYF
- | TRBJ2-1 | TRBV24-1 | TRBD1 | TGTGCCACCAGTGATTTGCAAGGGAGAACAGGGGACGGCTCCTACAATGAGCAGTTCTTC | CATSDLQGRTGDGSYNEQFF
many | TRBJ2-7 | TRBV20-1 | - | TGCAGTGCTAGGAGTCTCGGGATTTCGGCCTACGAGCAGTACTTC | CSARSLGISAYEQYF
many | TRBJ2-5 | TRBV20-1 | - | TGCAGTGCTCCACACCGGGGCGCCTGGGACCAGTACTTC | CSAPHRGAWDQYF
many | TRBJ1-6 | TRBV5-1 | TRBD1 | TGCGCCAGCAGCTCCGCACAGGGGGCGGCTAATTCACCCCTCCACTTT | CASSSAQGAANSPLHF
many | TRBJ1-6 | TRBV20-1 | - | TGCAGTGCTAGAAAACAGGGTTCTCCAGGCAATTCACCCCTCCACTTT | CSARKQGSPGNSPLHF
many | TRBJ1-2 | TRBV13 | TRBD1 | TGTGCCAGCAGCTTCAACAGGGGTGCCGGCTATGGCTACACCTTC | CASSFNRGAGYGYTF
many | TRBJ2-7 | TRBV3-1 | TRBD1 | TGTGCCAGCAGCCAAATGGGACAGGGAGGGTTGGAGCAGTACTTC | CASSQMGQGGLEQYF